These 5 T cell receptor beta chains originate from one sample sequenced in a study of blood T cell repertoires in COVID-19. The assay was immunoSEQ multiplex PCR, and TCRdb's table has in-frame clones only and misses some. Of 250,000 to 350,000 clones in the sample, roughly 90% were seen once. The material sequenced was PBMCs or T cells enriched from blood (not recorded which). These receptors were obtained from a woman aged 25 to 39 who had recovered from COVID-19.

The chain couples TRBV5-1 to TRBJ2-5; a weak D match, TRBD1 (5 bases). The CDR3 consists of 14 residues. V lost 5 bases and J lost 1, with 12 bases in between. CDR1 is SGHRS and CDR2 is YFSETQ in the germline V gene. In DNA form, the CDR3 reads TGCGCCAGCAGGCCCCCAGGGATCCAAGAGACCCAGTACTTC. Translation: CASRPPGIQETQYF.

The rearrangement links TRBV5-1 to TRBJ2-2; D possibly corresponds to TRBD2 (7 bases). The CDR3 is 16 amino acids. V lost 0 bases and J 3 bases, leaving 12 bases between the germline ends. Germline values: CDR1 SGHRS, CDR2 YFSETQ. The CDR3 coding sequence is TGCGCCAGCAGCTTGGCGGGGGGCGCCTACACCGGGGAGCTGTTTTTT. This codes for CASSLAGGAYTGELFF.

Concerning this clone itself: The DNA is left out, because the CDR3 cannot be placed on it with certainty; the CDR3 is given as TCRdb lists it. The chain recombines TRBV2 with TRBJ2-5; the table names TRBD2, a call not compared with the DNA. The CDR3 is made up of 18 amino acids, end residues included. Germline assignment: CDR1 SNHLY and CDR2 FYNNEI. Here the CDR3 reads CASSEGRTSTYFGETQYF.

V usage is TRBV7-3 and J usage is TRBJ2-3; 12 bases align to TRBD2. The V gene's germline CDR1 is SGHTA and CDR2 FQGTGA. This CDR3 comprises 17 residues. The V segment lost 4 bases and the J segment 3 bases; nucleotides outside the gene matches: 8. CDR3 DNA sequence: TGTGCCAGCAGCTCCTCCCTAGCGGGAGGGCCGACAGATACGCAGTATTTT. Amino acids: CASSSSLAGGPTDTQYF.

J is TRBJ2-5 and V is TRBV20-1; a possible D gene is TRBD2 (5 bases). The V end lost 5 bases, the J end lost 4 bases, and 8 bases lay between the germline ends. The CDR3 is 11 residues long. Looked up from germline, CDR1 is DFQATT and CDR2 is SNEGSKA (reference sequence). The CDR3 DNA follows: TGCAGTGCTCTTCGGGGAGAGACCCAGTACTTC. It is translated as CSALRGETQYF.